Here is one T cell receptor (beta chain) with its context. The CDR3 totals 15 residues. J gave up 8 bases and V 6 bases, and 11 bases lay outside the gene matches. CDR1 SGHAT and CDR2 FQNNGV come from the germline V gene. With a J-beta primer mix and a sample-barcoded 5' primer, a second PCR ran about 7 to 12 cycles. MiXCR was run by TCRdb on the 5' RACE reads, yielding one entry per CDR3 protein. Here the sample spans 500,000 to 650,000 distinct CDR3 sequences, about 29% being singletons. The source of the sample is a study of blood T cells in healthy people across ages. This sample was shared with a second study, whose subject was T cells of mothers and their children.

The chain couples TRBV11-2 to TRBJ2-1; TRBD1 matches 9 bases. The sequence was obtained from a boy younger than 10 in good health. Sequenced material: blood. The CDR3 reads CASRQTGGLLHEQFF. As DNA, the CDR3 is TGTGCCAGCAGGCAGACAGGGGGACTTTTGCATGAGCAGTTCTTC.